This T cell receptor beta chain is from a study of beta chain features in type 1 diabetes. Study-wide points: TCRB CDR3 length was moderately but significantly reduced in all four CD4+ subsets of Type 1 diabetes patients.

Isolated RNA was reverse transcribed in full, so expressed TCRB transcripts were sequenced. Roughly 3.5 million reads per sample on average were obtained from naive, central memory and regulatory T cell samples. Using immunoSEQ multiplex PCR, the repertoire was profiled, and TCRdb retains in-frame clones only, with some absent. The sample shows more than 150,000 clones, 7% to 9.5% of them seen only once. This clone was detected only a few times. Its specificity is unknown. Germline assignment: CDR1 SEHNR and CDR2 FQNEAQ (reference sequence). CDR3 length: 13 residues. The junction had 3 bases not matched to a gene; V was cut back by 5 bases and J by 5 bases.

The sample was central memory CD4+ T cells from blood. This clonotype originated in a woman in her 30s with type 1 diabetes. The V call is TRBV7-9, the J call TRBJ2-7; 10 bases are shared with TRBD1. In DNA, the CDR3 is TGTGCCAGCAGCGTAGGGACAGGGGACGAGCAGTACTTC. Its protein is CASSVGTGDEQYF.